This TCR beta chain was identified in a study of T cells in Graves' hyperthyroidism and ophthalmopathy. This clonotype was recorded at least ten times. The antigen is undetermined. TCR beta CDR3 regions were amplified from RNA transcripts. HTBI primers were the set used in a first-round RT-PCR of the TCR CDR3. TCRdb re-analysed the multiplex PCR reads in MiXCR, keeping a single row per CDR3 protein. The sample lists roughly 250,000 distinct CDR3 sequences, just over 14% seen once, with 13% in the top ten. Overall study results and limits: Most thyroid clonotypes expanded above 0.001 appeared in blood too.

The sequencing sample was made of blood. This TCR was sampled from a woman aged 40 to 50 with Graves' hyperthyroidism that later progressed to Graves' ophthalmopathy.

The CDR3 DNA is TGTGCCAGCAGCAGAGGACTAGCGGGTGTTTTATCCTACGAGCAGTACTTC. It yields the protein CASSRGLAGVLSYEQYF. The chain employs TRBV12-3 or TRBV12-4 and TRBJ2-7, with 11 bases fitting TRBD2. This CDR3 is built from 17 residues. Trimming cost V 6 bases and J 1 base; bases outside gene matches: 11.